A selection of T cell receptor beta chains follows, all from one sample in a study of blood T cells in healthy people across ages. TCRdb used MiXCR to reprocess the 5' RACE reads, holding one entry per CDR3 protein. The sample lists 850,000 to 1,300,000 distinct CDR3 sequences; around 43% were seen once. The sample comprised blood. All receptors come from a woman aged 55-70 years in good health. Each CDR3 is given with its conserved first and last residue. D genes are given only for firm matches. Part of the rows lack a size; the others show once, few, many or a class for expanded clones.

TRBJ2-1,TRBV5-4,TRBD2,NA,CASSARGGSGSYNEQFF,TGTGCCAGCAGCGCCCGCGGCGGGAGTGGCTCCTACAATGAGCAGTTCTTC
TRBJ1-1,TRBV14,NA,few,CASSQVKGEAFF,TGTGCCAGCAGCCAAGTGAAGGGCGAAGCTTTCTTT
TRBJ2-5,TRBV9,TRBD2,few,CASSVGDSGTETQYF,TGTGCCAGCAGCGTAGGGGATAGCGGGACAGAGACCCAGTACTTC
TRBJ2-1,TRBV24-1,NA,NA,CATRSAGSYNEQFF,TGTGCCACTCGTAGCGCAGGGAGTTACAATGAGCAGTTCTTC
TRBJ2-7,TRBV2,NA,NA,CASSGRWADSYEQYF,TGTGCCAGCAGTGGAAGATGGGCCGATTCCTACGAGCAGTACTTC
TRBJ1-1,TRBV12-3/TRBV12-4,NA,NA,CASSFYKDVAFF,TGTGCCAGCAGTTTCTACAAAGACGTAGCTTTCTTT
TRBJ2-3,TRBV28,NA,NA,CASSQNRAHTDTQYF,TGTGCCAGCAGTCAAAACAGGGCGCACACAGATACGCAGTATTTT
TRBJ2-7,TRBV20-1,NA,NA,CSARDHPWAGDASYEQYF,TGCAGTGCTAGAGATCATCCTTGGGCGGGTGATGCCTCCTACGAGCAGTACTTC
TRBJ1-1,TRBV5-1,NA,once,CASSLIYNTEAFF,TGCGCCAGCAGCTTGATTTACAACACTGAAGCTTTCTTT
TRBJ2-1,TRBV5-6,TRBD1,NA,CASSFVGGRDRVSYNEQFF,TGTGCCAGCAGCTTTGTTGGGGGCCGGGACAGGGTTTCATACAATGAGCAGTTCTTC
TRBJ2-1,TRBV5-1,NA,few,CASSLEASRRSYEQFF,TGCGCCAGCAGCTTGGAAGCTAGCCGGAGATCCTATGAGCAGTTCTTC
TRBJ2-3,TRBV6-6,TRBD2,NA,CASSFSSGSLGTDTQYF,TGTGCCAGCAGTTTCTCTAGCGGGAGCCTCGGCACAGATACGCAGTATTTT
TRBJ1-1,TRBV28,NA,few,CASSPQSPSTTEAFF,TGTGCCAGCAGTCCCCAAAGTCCGTCGACCACTGAAGCTTTCTTT
TRBJ2-3,TRBV20-1,NA,few,CSARDLTGPFTDTQYF,TGCAGTGCTAGAGATCTCACAGGCCCGTTCACAGATACGCAGTATTTT
TRBJ2-7,TRBV27,TRBD2,few,CASSFGLAGGMNEQYF,TGTGCCAGCAGTTTCGGACTAGCGGGAGGTATGAACGAGCAGTACTTC
TRBJ2-7,TRBV7-9,TRBD2,NA,CASSPQLGGSSYEQYF,TGTGCCAGCAGCCCCCAGCTCGGCGGGAGTTCCTACGAGCAGTACTTC
TRBJ2-2,TRBV14,NA,NA,CASSFTRTGELFF,TGTGCCAGCAGCTTTACTAGGACCGGGGAGCTGTTTTTT
TRBJ2-3,TRBV27,TRBD2,NA,CASSFQGTSGAQITDTQYF,TGTGCCAGCAGTTTCCAGGGTACTAGCGGAGCCCAGATCACAGATACGCAGTATTTT
TRBJ1-4,TRBV27,TRBD1,NA,CASSSQGAKKLFF,TGTGCCAGCAGTTCCCAGGGGGCGAAAAAACTGTTTTTT
TRBJ2-5,TRBV27,NA,NA,CASSLARGGWETQYF,TGTGCCAGCAGTTTAGCCAGGGGAGGTTGGGAGACCCAGTACTTC
TRBJ2-3,TRBV5-1,TRBD2,NA,CASSTIAGGPDTQYF,TGCGCCAGCAGCACCATAGCGGGAGGGCCGGATACGCAGTATTTT
TRBJ2-1,TRBV11-3,NA,NA,CASTLWLDEQFF,TGTGCCAGCACCCTGTGGCTGGATGAGCAGTTCTTC
TRBJ2-5,TRBV20-1,TRBD2,NA,CSARDPMLAGGQETQYF,TGCAGTGCTAGAGACCCCATGCTAGCGGGAGGGCAAGAGACCCAGTACTTC
TRBJ1-2,TRBV7-9,NA,NA,CASSFSAGAYGYTF,TGTGCCAGCAGCTTCTCAGCGGGGGCGTATGGCTACACCTTC